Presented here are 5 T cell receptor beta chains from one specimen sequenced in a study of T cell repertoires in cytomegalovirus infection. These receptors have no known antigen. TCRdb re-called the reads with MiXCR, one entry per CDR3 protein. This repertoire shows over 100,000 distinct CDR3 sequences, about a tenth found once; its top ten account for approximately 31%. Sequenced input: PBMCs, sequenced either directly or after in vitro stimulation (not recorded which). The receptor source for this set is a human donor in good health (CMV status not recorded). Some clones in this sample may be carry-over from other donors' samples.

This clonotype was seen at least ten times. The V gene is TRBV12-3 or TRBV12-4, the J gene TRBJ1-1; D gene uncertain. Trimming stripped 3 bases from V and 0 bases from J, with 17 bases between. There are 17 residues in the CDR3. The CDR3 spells CASSLGLLEFMNTEAFF. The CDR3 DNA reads TGTGCCAGCAGTTTGGGCCTTCTAGAGTTCATGAACACTGAAGCTTTCTTT.

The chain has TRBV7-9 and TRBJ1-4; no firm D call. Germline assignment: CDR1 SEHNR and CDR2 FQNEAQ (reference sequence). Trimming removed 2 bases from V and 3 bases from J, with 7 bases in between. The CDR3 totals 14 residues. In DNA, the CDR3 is TGTGCCAGCAGCTTATTTCAGGCTAATGAAAAACTGTTTTTT. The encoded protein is CASSLFQANEKLFF.

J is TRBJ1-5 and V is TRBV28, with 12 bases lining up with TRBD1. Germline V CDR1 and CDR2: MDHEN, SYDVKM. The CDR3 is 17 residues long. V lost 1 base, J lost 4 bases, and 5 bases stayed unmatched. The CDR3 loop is CASSLSGTGGPNQPQHF. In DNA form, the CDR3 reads TGTGCCAGCAGTTTATCAGGGACAGGGGGCCCGAATCAGCCCCAGCATTTT.

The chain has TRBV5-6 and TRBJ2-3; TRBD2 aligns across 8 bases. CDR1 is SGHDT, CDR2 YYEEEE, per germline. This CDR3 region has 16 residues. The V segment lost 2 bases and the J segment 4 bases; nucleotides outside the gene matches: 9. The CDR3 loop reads CASSFSSGRGADTQYF. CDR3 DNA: TGTGCCAGCAGCTTCTCCAGCGGGAGAGGGGCAGATACGCAGTATTTT. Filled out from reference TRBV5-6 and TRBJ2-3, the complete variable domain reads DAGVTQSPTHLIKTRGQQVTLRCSPKSGHDTVSWYQQALGQGPQFIFQYYEEEERQRGNFPDRFSGHQFPNYSSELNVNALLLGDSALYLCASSFSSGRGADTQYFGPGTRLTVL.

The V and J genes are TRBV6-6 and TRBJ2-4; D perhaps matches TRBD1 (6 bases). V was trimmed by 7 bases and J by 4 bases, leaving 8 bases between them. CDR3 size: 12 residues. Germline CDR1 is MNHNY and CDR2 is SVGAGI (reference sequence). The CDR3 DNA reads TGTGCCAGCATCGGACAGAAAAACATTCAGTACTTC. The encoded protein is CASIGQKNIQYF.